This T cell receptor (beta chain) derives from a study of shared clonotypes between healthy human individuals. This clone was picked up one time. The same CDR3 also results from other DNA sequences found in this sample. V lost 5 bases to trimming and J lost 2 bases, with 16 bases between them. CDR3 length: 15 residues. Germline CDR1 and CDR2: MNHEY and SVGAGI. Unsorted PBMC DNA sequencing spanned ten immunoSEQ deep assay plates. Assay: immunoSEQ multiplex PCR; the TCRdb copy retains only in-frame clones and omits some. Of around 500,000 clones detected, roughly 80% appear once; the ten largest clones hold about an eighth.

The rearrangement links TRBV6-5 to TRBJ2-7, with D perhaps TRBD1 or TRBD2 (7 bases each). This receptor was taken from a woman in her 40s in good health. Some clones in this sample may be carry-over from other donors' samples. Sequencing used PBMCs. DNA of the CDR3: TGTGCCAGCAGTAAGGCAGGGGGGGGACCCTACGAGCAGTACTTC. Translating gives CASSKAGGGPYEQYF.